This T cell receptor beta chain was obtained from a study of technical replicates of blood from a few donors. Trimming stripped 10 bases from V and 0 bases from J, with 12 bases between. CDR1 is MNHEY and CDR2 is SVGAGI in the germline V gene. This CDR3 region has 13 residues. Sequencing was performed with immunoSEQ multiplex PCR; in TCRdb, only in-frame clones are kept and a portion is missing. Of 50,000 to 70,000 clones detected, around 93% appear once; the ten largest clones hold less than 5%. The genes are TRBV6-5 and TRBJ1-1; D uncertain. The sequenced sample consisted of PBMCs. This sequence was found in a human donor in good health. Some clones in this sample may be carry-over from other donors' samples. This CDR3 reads CATWPTMNTEAFF. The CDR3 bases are TGTGCCACCTGGCCAACAATGAACACTGAAGCTTTCTTT.